These T cell receptor beta chains were read from a single sample in a study of blood T cells in healthy people across ages. TCRdb ran MiXCR on the 5' RACE reads and lists one entry per CDR3 protein. Seen here are approximately 1.5 million distinct CDR3 sequences, under 55% observed once, and the top ten hold around 4%. The sample consisted of blood. These receptor sequences come from a woman aged 18-29 years in good health. Both conserved end residues are part of each CDR3. The order of the fields is clone size, D gene, V gene, J gene, CDR3 DNA, CDR3 protein. D genes are given only for firm matches. Clone size is shown for a subset of rows, as once, few, many or a class of expanded clone.

size: NA
D: TRBD2
V: TRBV10-3
J: TRBJ2-7
DNA: TGTGCCATCAGCCCGGGACTAGAGCACAATGAGCAGTACTTC
CDR3: CAISPGLEHNEQYF

size: NA
D: TRBD1
V: TRBV7-3
J: TRBJ1-2
DNA: TGTGCCAGCTCCCCTAGGACAGGGGACATCGATGGCTACACCTTC
CDR3: CASSPRTGDIDGYTF

size: NA
D: TRBD2
V: TRBV4-1
J: TRBJ2-5
DNA: TGCGCCAGCAGCCAGACTCTAGCGGGGGGCCACAATGAGCAGTACTTC
CDR3: CASSQTLAGGHNEQYF

size: few
D: NA
V: TRBV6-1
J: TRBJ1-2
DNA: TGTGCCAGCAGTGAATCCCAGGGAGAAGTCTATGGCTACACCTTC
CDR3: CASSESQGEVYGYTF

size: few
D: TRBD2
V: TRBV29-1
J: TRBJ2-7
DNA: TGCAGCGCAGCGGGGGTAACAGTCCACGAGCAGTACTTC
CDR3: CSAAGVTVHEQYF

size: few
D: NA
V: TRBV6-6
J: TRBJ2-1
DNA: TGTGCCAGCAGTTACGGGGCCAGCCTGATTGTCAATGAGCAGTTCTTC
CDR3: CASSYGASLIVNEQFF

size: NA
D: NA
V: TRBV20-1
J: TRBJ2-3
DNA: TGCAGTGCTAGAGAGTTGTCAGATACGCAGTATTTT
CDR3: CSARELSDTQYF

size: few
D: NA
V: TRBV28
J: TRBJ2-3
DNA: TGTGCCAGCAAGCTCCCGGGGTATACGCAGTATTTT
CDR3: CASKLPGYTQYF

size: NA
D: NA
V: TRBV14
J: TRBJ1-6
DNA: TGTGCCAGCAGCCAAGTTGGTTATTCACCCCTCCACTTT
CDR3: CASSQVGYSPLHF

size: many
D: NA
V: TRBV29-1
J: TRBJ2-7
DNA: TGCAGCGTTGAATACGGCTACGAGCAGTACTTC
CDR3: CSVEYGYEQYF

size: NA
D: NA
V: TRBV10-1
J: TRBJ2-3
DNA: TGCGCCAGCAGTGAACCTCCAAACACAGATACGCAGTATTTT
CDR3: CASSEPPNTDTQYF

size: few
D: NA
V: TRBV24-1
J: TRBJ2-3
DNA: TGTGCCACCGGGGACAAGAACACAGATACGCAGTATTTT
CDR3: CATGDKNTDTQYF

size: NA
D: NA
V: TRBV20-1
J: TRBJ1-2
DNA: TGCAGTGCTAGATTCAGTGTTACGGGCTACACCTTC
CDR3: CSARFSVTGYTF

size: NA
D: TRBD2
V: TRBV19
J: TRBJ2-1
DNA: TGTGCCAGTAGTTCCCTACGGGAGGTCACCTACAATGAGCAGTTCTTC
CDR3: CASSSLREVTYNEQFF

size: NA
D: TRBD1
V: TRBV5-1
J: TRBJ1-1
DNA: TGCGCCAGCAGCTTGGCTCTACCGGGACAGGGGGCGCGGGACACTGAAGCTTTCTTT
CDR3: CASSLALPGQGARDTEAFF

size: NA
D: TRBD2
V: TRBV25-1
J: TRBJ2-3
DNA: TGTGCCAGCAGTGGCAAGCGGGAAAGCACAGATACGCAGTATTTT
CDR3: CASSGKRESTDTQYF

size: NA
D: NA
V: TRBV7-8
J: TRBJ2-5
DNA: TGTGCCAGCAGCGTAGAAGCCCCTCGGGCCCAGTACTTC
CDR3: CASSVEAPRAQYF

size: NA
D: NA
V: TRBV12-3/TRBV12-4
J: TRBJ2-3
DNA: TGTGCCAGCAGTTTCCGAACGGGGATCACAGATACGGAATATTTT
CDR3: CASSFRTGITDTEYF

size: NA
D: TRBD1
V: TRBV3-1
J: TRBJ2-7
DNA: TGTGCCAGCAGCGCCCCGGACAGGGTACAGTACTTC
CDR3: CASSAPDRVQYF

size: NA
D: NA
V: TRBV12-3/TRBV12-4
J: TRBJ2-7
DNA: TGTGCCAGCAGTTGGACCCACCGATCCTCCTACGAGCAGTACTTC
CDR3: CASSWTHRSSYEQYF

size: few
D: NA
V: TRBV4-3
J: TRBJ1-1
DNA: TGCGCCAGCAGCCAAGATCGGGGAGGATTTCCAAACACTGAAGCTTTCTTT
CDR3: CASSQDRGGFPNTEAFF

size: few
D: TRBD1
V: TRBV25-1
J: TRBJ2-7
DNA: TGTGCCAGCAGTGACCTGGACAGGGTCCACGAGCAGTACTTC
CDR3: CASSDLDRVHEQYF

size: few
D: NA
V: TRBV2
J: TRBJ2-1
DNA: TGTGCCAGTACAGCCAGGGGATCCTACAATGAGCAGTTCTTC
CDR3: CASTARGSYNEQFF

size: NA
D: TRBD2
V: TRBV4-1
J: TRBJ2-1
DNA: TGCGCCAGCAGCCAGGACCGGACTAGCGGGAATGAGCAGTTCTTC
CDR3: CASSQDRTSGNEQFF